The 24 T cell receptor beta chains in this list originate from one sample, sequenced in a study of cytomegalovirus exposure and HLA in healthy donors. The PCR contained 60 Vbeta and 13 Jbeta primers. The assay was immunoSEQ multiplex PCR, and TCRdb's table has in-frame clones only and misses some. The table has 140,000 or so clones, around a tenth seen once. Sequences were obtained from PBMCs. The receptors here all came from a male donor in good health and CMV-seronegative.

This chain uses TRBV28 with TRBJ1-1; D may be TRBD1 (6 bases). The CDR3 totals 16 residues. Looked up from germline, CDR1 is MDHEN and CDR2 is SYDVKM. V shed 5 bases and J shed 0 bases, with 16 bases lying between them. The CDR3 region is CASSREGGNLNTEAFF. Written as DNA, the CDR3 is TGTGCCAGCAGTAGGGAAGGGGGAAACTTGAACACTGAAGCTTTCTTT.

The chain links TRBV5-1 to TRBJ2-5; 12 nucleotides agree with TRBD2. In germline, CDR1 is SGHRS, CDR2 YFSETQ. V gave up 5 bases and J gave up 1 base; unmatched junction bases: 6. The CDR3 has 16 residues. Here the CDR3 DNA reads TGCGCCAGCAGTCCCCGGACTAGCGGGGCCCAAGAGACCCAGTACTTC. This gives the protein CASSPRTSGAQETQYF.

This clone was detected only a few times. The chain combines TRBV29-1 with TRBJ2-3; 10 bases align to TRBD2. The CDR3 spans 15 residues. From germline, CDR1 is SQVTM and CDR2 ANQGSEA. The J segment lost 0 bases and the V segment lost 4 bases, leaving 4 bases of the junction unmatched. CDR3 DNA: TGCAGCGTTGTGGGACTAGCGACTAGCACAGATACGCAGTATTTT. Translation gives CSVVGLATSTDTQYF.

The chain employs TRBV30 and TRBJ2-5, with a possible D match to TRBD2 (5 bases). Judging by the DNA end, TRBJ2-7 fits better; the J call may be wrong. Germline CDR1 reads GTSNPN; CDR2 reads SVGIG (reference sequence). The CDR3 consists of 14 residues. The CDR3: CAWSPDGVLNEQYF. The CDR3 DNA follows: TGTGCCTGGAGTCCAGACGGGGTCTTGAACGAGCAGTACTTC.

This clone has just a few counts. The chain combines TRBV5-1 with TRBJ1-5; 10 bases match TRBD1. The length of the CDR3 is 15 residues. CDR1 is SGHRS and CDR2 is YFSETQ in the germline V gene. V was pared by 4 bases and J by 2 bases, with 3 bases of the junction left unmatched. DNA for the CDR3: TGCGCCAGCAGCGGGGGGACAGGGGGCAATCAGCCCCAGCATTTT. Its protein is CASSGGTGGNQPQHF.

The chain couples TRBV7-2 to TRBJ2-5, with TRBD1 as a possible D gene (5 bases). Germline lookup yields CDR1 SGHTA and CDR2 FQGNSA. V gave up 1 base and J gave up 12 bases, with 15 bases separating them. The CDR3 loop spans 13 amino acids. CDR3 protein: CASSLGGLVVEYF. DNA of the CDR3: TGTGCCAGCAGCTTAGGGGGCCTGGTCGTCGAGTACTTC. Together with reference TRBV7-2 and TRBJ2-5, the CDR3 gives the full variable domain: GAGVSQSPSNKVTEKGKDVELRCDPISGHTALYWYRQSLGQGLEFLIYFQGNSAPDKSGLPSDRFSAERTGGSVSTLTIQRTQQEDSAVYLCASSLGGLVVEYFGPGTRLLVL.

V gene TRBV5-1 combines with J gene TRBJ1-1; 8 bases line up with TRBD1. The CDR3 has 15 residues. The V and J ends lost 0 bases and 7 bases, in that order; junction bases with no gene match: 8. From germline, CDR1 is SGHRS and CDR2 YFSETQ. CDR3: CASSLGQGRPSEAFF. The CDR3 nucleotides are TGCGCCAGCAGCTTGGGACAGGGGCGTCCAAGTGAAGCTTTCTTT.

This clone has more than one count but fewer than ten. This rearrangement joins TRBV5-6 to TRBJ2-5; D perhaps matches TRBD2 (6 bases). The J call may not be correct, given that the DNA end is closer to TRBJ2-7. Germline V CDR1 and CDR2: SGHDT, YYEEEE. The CDR3 totals 14 residues. The CDR3 spells CASSLGAGKYEQYF. Here the CDR3 DNA reads TGTGCCAGCAGCTTGGGCGCGGGAAAATACGAGCAGTACTTC.

This clone was observed a few times. V and J are TRBV11-3 and TRBJ2-1; 8 bases line up with TRBD2. CDR3 length: 11 residues. Trimming removed 4 bases from V and 14 bases from J; junction bases left unmatched: 4. Germline CDR1 is SGHNT and CDR2 is YENEEA. CDR3 residues: CASSSGTREFF. The CDR3, as DNA: TGTGCCAGCAGCTCCGGGACTAGAGAGTTCTTC.

This clone turned up a few times. At the DNA level, this CDR3 is encoded by other sequences in the same sample as well. V usage is TRBV5-4 and J usage is TRBJ2-3; D unclear. There are 12 residues in the CDR3. V was pared by 3 bases and J by 0 bases, with 2 bases between. The germline CDR1 and CDR2 sequences are SGHNT and YYREEE (reference sequence). The CDR3 protein is CASSSSTDTQYF. CDR3 nucleotides: TGTGCCAGCAGCTCGAGCACAGATACGCAGTATTTT.

There are a few counts of this clone. The chain links TRBV5-4 to TRBJ2-7; D uncertain. V was pared by 3 bases and J by 0 bases, with 7 bases between. The CDR3 consists of 13 residues. Germline V gives CDR1 SGHNT, CDR2 YYREEE (reference sequence). CDR3 sequence (DNA): TGTGCCAGCAGCTCAGATAACTCCTACGAGCAGTACTTC. Its protein product is CASSSDNSYEQYF.

Points on this clone: Because it lacks the conserved phenylalanine or tryptophan at the end, this CDR3 is likely a read error. The CDR3 nucleotides are TGTGCCAGCAGCGTACCGGGACTAGATAACTACGAGCAGTACTCC. Its protein product is CASSVPGLDNYEQYS. J is TRBJ2-7 and V is TRBV7-9; TRBD2 matches at 8 bases. Germline values: CDR1 SEHNR, CDR2 FQNEAQ (reference sequence). J was trimmed by 3 bases and V by 5 bases; bases with no gene match: 9. The CDR3 extends over 15 amino acids.

The chain uses TRBV5-1 and TRBJ2-7; no reliable D call. With 3 bases removed from V and 0 bases from J, the gap between germline ends came to 13 bases. Germline V lookup: CDR1 SGHRS, CDR2 YFSETQ. CDR3 size: 15 residues. The CDR3 coding sequence is TGCGCCAGCAGCTCCTTGGCTAGTCCCTCCTACGAGCAGTACTTC. It is translated as CASSSLASPSYEQYF.

This clone was seen a few times. The same CDR3 can be traced to other DNA sequences in this sample. The CDR3 bases are TGTGCCAGCAGTTTAGGCCGCCAAGAGACCCAGTACTTC. As protein: CASSLGRQETQYF. This rearrangement joins TRBV28 to TRBJ2-5; no reliable D call. V gave up 2 bases and J gave up 1 base, with 5 bases separating them. The CDR3 is 13 residues long. Germline CDR1 reads MDHEN; CDR2 reads SYDVKM.

The J gene is TRBJ1-2, the V gene TRBV4-2; D is unresolved. Germline CDR1 and CDR2: LGHNA and YNFKEQ. Between the trimmed V and J ends, which lost 0 bases and 3 bases, there was a span of 20 bases. The CDR3 spans 18 residues. CDR3: CASSQDVRAPPRDYGYTF. In DNA, the CDR3 is TGTGCCAGCAGCCAAGATGTTCGTGCCCCCCCGCGGGACTATGGCTACACCTTC.

This clone has a handful of counts. V gene TRBV6-1 combines with J gene TRBJ2-5; 7 bases fit TRBD2. The CDR3 extends over 14 amino acids. With 6 bases clipped from V and 5 bases from J, the junction kept 9 bases outside the gene matches. Germline lookup yields CDR1 MNHNS and CDR2 SASEGT. DNA of the CDR3: TGTGCCAGCAGCTTTTTACTAGCGCGGGAGACCCAGTACTTC. It is translated as CASSFLLARETQYF.

The rearrangement uses TRBV7-9 and TRBJ2-7; 9 bases line up with TRBD1. The germline V gene encodes CDR1 SEHNR and CDR2 FQNEAQ (reference sequence). The V gene end was trimmed by 1 base and the J gene end by 5 bases; junction bases not matched to a gene: 3. The CDR3 runs to 14 residues. The CDR3 here is CASSLDRGRDEQYF. DNA of the CDR3: TGTGCCAGCAGCTTAGACAGGGGGCGCGACGAGCAGTACTTC.

This chain uses TRBV28 with TRBJ2-1; TRBD1 matches at 8 bases. The ends lost 8 bases at V and 7 bases at J; junction bases unmatched: 7. Germline V gene data show CDR1 as MDHEN and CDR2 as SYDVKM. The CDR3 is made up of 13 amino acids. DNA for the CDR3: TGTGCCAGCTTGACAGGGGTGGGGAATGAGCAGTTCTTC. This sequence encodes CASLTGVGNEQFF.

This clone turned up a few times. The CDR3 protein is CASSPSGGTGELFF. The CDR3 nucleotides read TGTGCCAGCAGCCCCTCCGGGGGCACCGGGGAGCTGTTTTTT. The chain carries TRBV7-3 and TRBJ2-2, with D tentatively TRBD2 (6 bases). Germline values: CDR1 SGHTA, CDR2 FQGTGA. CDR3 length equals 14 residues. V was shortened by 5 bases and J by 4 bases, with 11 bases between the two germline ends.

This clone was found a few times. The chain carries TRBV4-3 and TRBJ2-7, with 7 positions matching TRBD1. J gave up 3 bases and V 0 bases, and 8 bases lay outside the gene matches. Germline lookup yields CDR1 LGHNA and CDR2 YSLEER. The CDR3 has 16 residues. CDR3 in DNA: TGCGCCAGCAGCCAAGATGCCGGACAGGCCTTCTACGAGCAGTACTTC. This sequence encodes CASSQDAGQAFYEQYF.

This clone was found a few times. CDR3 region: CASSPGGGVADTQYF. Written as DNA, the CDR3 is TGTGCCAGCAGCCCAGGGGGCGGGGTGGCAGATACGCAGTATTTT. This chain uses TRBV9 with TRBJ2-3, with TRBD1 matching 8 bases. This CDR3 is 15 amino acids long. V shed 4 bases, J shed 4 bases, and the junction held 8 bases outside the gene matches. The V gene's germline CDR1 is SGDLS and CDR2 YYNGEE. Based on the CDR3 plus reference TRBV9 and TRBJ2-3, the full variable domain is DSGVTQTPKHLITATGQRVTLRCSPRSGDLSVYWYQQSLDQGLQFLIQYYNGEERAKGNILERFSAQQFPDLHSELNLSSLELGDSALYFCASSPGGGVADTQYFGPGTRLTVL.

The rearrangement joins TRBV7-2 to TRBJ2-7, with D possibly TRBD2 on 6 matching bases. CDR1 is SGHTA, CDR2 FQGNSA, per germline. V was pared by 5 bases and J by 7 bases, with 21 bases between. This CDR3 contains 15 residues. CDR3 in amino acids: CASSLTSIVGWEQYF. The CDR3 coding sequence is TGTGCCAGCAGCCTGACTAGTATCGTGGGGTGGGAGCAGTACTTC.

This clone showed up just a few times. The V call is TRBV7-9, the J call TRBJ2-4; 8 bases fit TRBD2. Per germline, CDR1 SEHNR and CDR2 FQNEAQ (reference sequence). This CDR3 has 13 amino acids. The J segment lost 9 bases and the V segment lost 4 bases, leaving 5 bases of the junction unmatched. CDR3 residues: CASSSTSAGIQYF. CDR3 DNA sequence: TGTGCCAGCAGCTCGACTAGCGCGGGCATTCAGTACTTC.

The chain uses TRBV27 and TRBJ2-7; 8 positions match TRBD2. The CDR3 sequence is 16 residues long. V trimming: 2 bases; J trimming: 2 bases; junction bases outside the gene matches: 8. Germline CDR1 reads MNHEY; CDR2 reads SMNVEV (reference sequence). As DNA, the CDR3 is TGTGCCAGCAGTTTACGGGGCGGGAGGCCCCCCTACGAGCAGTACTTC. Its protein is CASSLRGGRPPYEQYF.